The next 7 T cell receptor beta chains were all read from a single sample in a study of blood T cell repertoires in COVID-19. The assay was immunoSEQ multiplex PCR, and TCRdb's table has in-frame clones only and misses some. The table shows about 150,000 clones, with roughly 83% occurring only once. The sequencing sample was made of peripheral blood. These TCRs come from a woman aged 55-70 years with COVID-19, enrolled during active disease.

The rearrangement joins TRBV6-5 to TRBJ1-3; 7 bases align to TRBD1. The J segment lost 2 bases and the V segment lost 6 bases, leaving 7 bases of the junction unmatched. CDR1 MNHEY and CDR2 SVGAGI come from the germline V gene. This CDR3 spans 15 amino acids. The CDR3 region has the DNA TGTGCCAGCAGAATAGGGGGCACCGCTGGAAACACCATATATTTT. Residues: CASRIGGTAGNTIYF.

The chain joins TRBV6-6 to TRBJ2-6, with TRBD1 matching over 7 bases. The V gene's germline CDR1 is MNHNY and CDR2 SVGAGI (reference sequence). This CDR3 is built from 16 residues. V dropped 3 bases and J dropped 0; count of bases not matched to a gene: 2. The CDR3 here is CASSYGDSSGANVLTF. In DNA form, the CDR3 reads TGTGCCAGCAGTTATGGGGACAGCTCTGGGGCCAACGTCCTGACTTTC.

The CDR3 loop reads CASSLDGQGYAQETQYF. CDR3 DNA sequence: TGTGCCAGCAGCCTCGACGGACAGGGTTACGCACAAGAGACCCAGTACTTC. This sequence joins TRBV7-3 and TRBJ2-5; 8 positions agree with TRBD1. Losses at the gene ends were 5 bases for V and 2 bases for J; bases not matched to a gene: 13. The CDR3 spans 17 residues. CDR1 and CDR2 (germline): SGHTA, FQGTGA.

The chain links TRBV14 to TRBJ1-5; D may be TRBD1 (6 bases). Germline V CDR1 and CDR2: SGHDN, FVKESK. CDR3 length equals 15 residues. V shed 2 bases and J shed 7 bases, with 15 bases lying between them. The CDR3 DNA reads as TGTGCCAGCAGCCAAATCCGGGACAAGAGACAGCCCCAGCATTTT. As protein: CASSQIRDKRQPQHF.

The rearrangement joins TRBV7-3 to TRBJ2-3, with a possible D match to TRBD2 (7 bases). CDR1 SGHTA and CDR2 FQGTGA come from the germline V gene. The length of the CDR3 is 15 residues. V lost 2 bases and J lost 4, with 13 bases in between. The CDR3: CASSLGRGGPDTQYF. The CDR3 DNA is TGTGCCAGCAGCTTAGGCAGGGGAGGGCCAGATACGCAGTATTTT. The variable domain in full, with the rest retrieved from reference TRBV7-3 and TRBJ2-3, is GAGVSQTPSNKVTEKGKYVELRCDPISGHTALYWYRQSLGQGPEFLIYFQGTGAADDSGLPNDRFFAVRPEGSVSTLKIQRTERGDSAVYLCASSLGRGGPDTQYFGPGTRLTVL.

This rearrangement joins TRBV6-5 to TRBJ1-1; D not certain. The CDR3 runs to 15 residues. CDR1 and CDR2 (germline): MNHEY, SVGAGI. Trimming removed 0 bases from V and 0 bases from J, with 8 bases in between. CDR3 protein: CASSYSTLMNTEAFF. The DNA of the CDR3 is TGTGCCAGCAGTTACTCTACACTAATGAACACTGAAGCTTTCTTT.

The CDR3 DNA follows: TGTGCCAGCTCACCGGACAGATACACTGAAGCTTTCTTT. Encoded protein: CASSPDRYTEAFF. The gene calls are TRBV18 and TRBJ1-1; D perhaps matches TRBD1 (6 bases). The V end lost 3 bases, the J end lost 3 bases, and 8 bases lay between the germline ends. This CDR3 is 13 amino acids long. CDR1 and CDR2 from the germline V gene are KGHSH and LQKENI.